These 5 T cell receptor beta chains share one sample of origin, sequenced in a study of human CD8 memory T cell subsets. Designated as TPEX, the CCR7+ PD-1+ TIGIT+ early memory CD8+ T cells showed dysfunctional, exhausted-like traits. Libraries for TCR beta were constructed using UMI-labeled 5' RACE. TCRdb reprocessed the 5' RACE reads; each CDR3 protein has one entry and no DNA is given. The table counts thousands of distinct CDR3 sequences; roughly 15% lies in the top ten. Sequencing was carried out using CD8+ T cells from PBMCs. Receptors were obtained from a human donor in good health.

The rearrangement links TRBV19 to TRBJ2-7. Germline loops: CDR1 LNHDA, CDR2 SQIVND (reference sequence). The CDR3 runs to 13 residues. CDR3 loop: CASSWAGAYEQYF.

The CDR3 reads CASSLGPESEDTQYF. The V and J genes are TRBV7-2 and TRBJ2-3. The CDR3 extends over 15 amino acids. Germline CDR1 is SGHTA and CDR2 is FQGNSA.

The chain links TRBV20-1 to TRBJ2-1. The CDR3 is 15 amino acids. Germline values: CDR1 DFQATT, CDR2 SNEGSKA (reference sequence). Here the CDR3 reads CSAETLAEIYNEQFF.

This clonotype is labeled medium-sized based on frequency. The chain recombines TRBV7-2 with TRBJ2-1; without DNA, the TCRdb call of TRBD1 cannot be checked. This CDR3 has 15 amino acids. Germline V lookup: CDR1 SGHTA, CDR2 FQGNSA. CDR3 sequence: CASSDGGLAYNEQFF.

In terms of frequency, this clonotype is medium-sized. The chain couples TRBV11-2 to TRBJ1-6; without DNA, the TCRdb call of TRBD1 cannot be checked. This CDR3 is 19 amino acids long. Germline V gives CDR1 SGHAT, CDR2 FQNNGV. CDR3 sequence reads: CASSLAEGATTFYNSPLHF.